A selection of T cell receptor beta chains follows, all from one sample in a study of blood T cell repertoires in COVID-19. The protocol was immunoSEQ multiplex PCR, while the TCRdb copy is restricted to in-frame clones and leaves out a portion. The data show under 500,000 clones, approximately 90% seen once. The sample taken for sequencing was peripheral blood. The receptors stem from a woman aged 25 to 39 with acute or convalescent COVID-19. Both conserved end residues are part of each CDR3. The D gene is left open where the match is weak. Only part of the rows carry a size: once, few, many, or a class if the clone is expanded.

CASSLGTGVGEQYF,TRBV7-3,.,TRBD1,TRBJ2-7
CASSQWGGLIGELFF,TRBV3-1/TRBV3-2,.,.,TRBJ2-2
CASSQGEFFRVHQPQHF,TRBV4-1,.,.,TRBJ1-5
CASSPDRAPYGYTF,TRBV3-1/TRBV3-2,few,TRBD1,TRBJ1-2
CASSLAPGVDEAFF,TRBV7-3,.,.,TRBJ1-1
CATSDLASHEQYF,TRBV24-1,.,.,TRBJ2-7
CASSQVAGWDYGYTF,TRBV4-1,.,.,TRBJ1-2
CAISSGTGSPGTQYF,TRBV10-3,.,TRBD1,TRBJ2-5
CASSEERTGVTEAFF,TRBV2,few,TRBD1,TRBJ1-1
CSVAGTTAGGAFF,TRBV29-1,.,.,TRBJ1-1
CASIGDSHPYEQYF,TRBV19,.,.,TRBJ2-7
CASSFTAPGTSVAGETLYF,TRBV5-1,once,TRBD2,TRBJ2-5
CASSLPRTGYNEQFF,TRBV27,few,TRBD1,TRBJ2-1
CASIGTGPYYGYTF,TRBV7-9,.,TRBD1,TRBJ1-2
CARSPRTGGYEQYF,TRBV5-3,few,TRBD2,TRBJ2-7
CASRSLANSYEQYF,TRBV27,.,.,TRBJ2-7
CASRTPGQAFTEAFF,TRBV6-6,.,.,TRBJ1-1
CASSMAPNEQFF,TRBV5-1,.,.,TRBJ2-1
CASSTYRQNSYEQYF,TRBV21-1,once,.,TRBJ2-7
CSARTGTTQYF,TRBV20-1,once,.,TRBJ2-5
CAISRDSPIYGYTF,TRBV10-3,.,TRBD1,TRBJ1-2
CASSSPTGLQETQYF,TRBV6-5,.,TRBD2,TRBJ2-5
CASSRQQGTKNIQYF,TRBV2,once,.,TRBJ2-4
CASSPTGKNTEAFF,TRBV19,once,TRBD1,TRBJ1-1
CASSISGEPFLRQGPRLLEQFF,TRBV7-8,.,TRBD2,TRBJ2-1
CAWSVGQVSYEQYF,TRBV30,once,TRBD1,TRBJ2-7
CASRTGTGSYNEQFF,TRBV5-1,.,TRBD1,TRBJ2-1
CASSQPTDRGDYGYTF,TRBV4-1,.,TRBD1,TRBJ1-2
CASSPQPTGGGTEAFF,TRBV9,.,TRBD1,TRBJ1-1
CASSSTGNEQYF,TRBV28,.,.,TRBJ2-7
CASSQGTSTDTQYF,TRBV5-1,.,.,TRBJ2-3
CASTPSGGTYEQYF,TRBV10-2,few,TRBD2,TRBJ2-7
CASKLEGIGAEAFF,TRBV2,.,.,TRBJ1-1
CASSPTGVNYGYTF,TRBV18,.,TRBD1,TRBJ1-2
CASSSPPTSTDTQYF,TRBV9,.,.,TRBJ2-3
CASTISTFGQAGDTDTQYF,TRBV5-5,few,TRBD1,TRBJ2-3
CATSREDRGGRNTIYF,TRBV15,.,TRBD1,TRBJ1-3
CATSDPSWGDNTGELFF,TRBV24-1,many,.,TRBJ2-2
CAWKRDTQYF,TRBV30,.,.,TRBJ2-3
CASSIGSITEAFF,TRBV19,.,.,TRBJ1-1
CATSRDLTRRGQETQYF,TRBV15,few,.,TRBJ2-5
CASSLARREQFF,TRBV7-2,once,.,TRBJ2-1
CASSSSVEGSADPFF,TRBV9,.,.,TRBJ2-1
CAWSVSRGNSPLHF,TRBV30,.,TRBD1,TRBJ1-6
CASSQDRGSEAFF,TRBV4-1,once,.,TRBJ1-1
CASSTEAGGYEQYF,TRBV5-1,.,.,TRBJ2-7
CASSLDGRYSNQPQHF,TRBV5-5,.,.,TRBJ1-5
CSARGVSEAFF,TRBV20-1,.,.,TRBJ1-1
CASGPDGWMETQYF,TRBV28,.,.,TRBJ2-5
CASSRKTSGGTDEQYF,TRBV6-6,.,TRBD2,TRBJ2-7
CASGFGGRQETQYF,TRBV12-5,.,.,TRBJ2-5
CASSIDGSSGNTIYF,TRBV19,.,.,TRBJ1-3
CASSFTGGNSPLHF,TRBV27,.,TRBD1,TRBJ1-6
CASSEFLGGPAEQYF,TRBV2,.,.,TRBJ2-7
CSVAEETQYF,TRBV29-1,.,.,TRBJ2-5
CAWAGQANEQYF,TRBV30,.,TRBD1,TRBJ2-7
CASKFGGYEQYF,TRBV2,few,.,TRBJ2-7
CASSLGGLAGSTDTQYF,TRBV5-4,once,TRBD2,TRBJ2-3
CASRLSGYYNEQFF,TRBV6-5,.,.,TRBJ2-1